Detailed here is one T cell receptor (beta chain). Its antigen is not yet known. No per-base quality is available; no much larger clone lies one base away. Taken from the germline V gene, the CDR1 and CDR2 loops are KGHSH and LQKENI. V sheds 6 bases and J sheds 0 bases, leaving 8 bases between their ends. The CDR3, cysteine through phenylalanine, is 14 amino acids long. Just CDR3 DNA is preserved here, 42 bases in frame from base 1. This entry is derived from a study of technical replicates of blood from a handful of donors (dated by TCRdb to about 2017). Receptor amplification or capture employed the immunoSEQ multiplex PCR assay. This immuneACCESS table, as held by TCRdb, lists in-frame sequences with V and J called but not all clones. Of the missing ones, under half trace to an unresolved V gene in checked studies; the others have no known cause. In this sample the table shows 60,000 to 90,000 clones, around 93% of which occur a single time. The ten largest account for under 0.3% of the sample.

The sequence came from a human donor in good health. The V and J segments used are TRBV18 and TRBJ1-4, with the D gene not confidently named. Source material: T cells isolated from PBMCs. The CDR3 protein is CASSLSTTNEKLFF. The nucleotide sequence reads TGTGCCAGCTCTCTAAGCACAACTAATGAAAAACTGTTTTTT. The CDR3, completed at both ends by the reference TRBV18 and TRBJ1-4 genes, gives the full variable domain NAGVMQNPRHLVRRRGQEARLRCSPMKGHSHVYWYRQLPEEGLKFMVYLQKENIIDESGMPKERFSAEFPKEGPSILRIQQVVRGDSAAYFCASSLSTTNEKLFFGSGTQLSVL.